This is a list of T cell receptor beta chains from one sample in a study of post-analysis software for immune sequencing data. TCRdb itself ran the PCR reads through MiXCR, one entry per CDR3 protein. The sample holds roughly 580,000 distinct CDR3 sequences; roughly two fifths are singletons and the top ten take about 1.8%. Sequenced: blood. The receptor source for this set is a girl between 5 and 17 years old with multiple sclerosis. The CDR3 runs from the conserved cysteine through the conserved F or W. The D gene is left open where the match is weak. Where a row states a size, it is once, few, many or the class of an expanded clone; other rows omit it.

- TRBJ2-1 - TRBV4-1 CASSQRPGVNEQFF TGCGCCAGCAGCCAACGACCGGGGGTCAATGAGCAGTTCTTC
- TRBJ2-5 - TRBV6-4 CASSAGGTQYF TGTGCCAGCAGCGCCGGGGGGACCCAGTACTTC
- TRBJ2-1 few TRBV7-3 CASSLTLAAEQFF TGTGCCAGCAGCTTAACTCTGGCGGCTGAGCAGTTCTTC
TRBD2 TRBJ2-7 few TRBV9 CASSVGPSGRRAYEQYF TGTGCCAGCAGCGTAGGCCCTAGCGGGAGGAGAGCCTACGAGCAGTACTTC
- TRBJ2-7 few TRBV7-2 CASSFKGDSSYEQYF TGTGCCAGCAGCTTCAAGGGAGATAGCTCCTACGAGCAGTACTTC
- TRBJ2-6 once TRBV12-3/TRBV12-4 CASRSGTVSGANVLTF TGTGCCAGCAGGTCCGGGACGGTCTCTGGGGCCAACGTCCTGACTTTC
- TRBJ2-5 - TRBV12-3/TRBV12-4 CASSLWGWETQYF TGTGCCAGCAGTTTATGGGGCTGGGAGACCCAGTACTTC
- TRBJ2-3 - TRBV10-3 CAIRLSPDTQYF TGTGCCATCAGACTATCACCAGATACGCAGTATTTT
- TRBJ2-7 - TRBV30 CAWSVFPPRRGDEQYF TGTGCCTGGAGTGTGTTTCCTCCCCGGCGCGGAGACGAGCAGTACTTC
- TRBJ1-1 few TRBV5-1 CASSLAPAGTRILMNTEAFF TGCGCCAGCAGCTTGGCGCCAGCCGGGACTCGTATCCTCATGAACACTGAAGCTTTCTTT
TRBD2 TRBJ2-5 - TRBV7-6 CASSPIGTSGKETQYF TGTGCCAGCAGCCCTATAGGGACTAGCGGGAAAGAGACCCAGTACTTC
TRBD1 TRBJ1-5 - TRBV12-3/TRBV12-4 CASSVEQGSPPQHF TGTGCCAGCAGTGTAGAACAGGGGTCCCCCCCCCAGCATTTT
- TRBJ2-7 - TRBV12-3/TRBV12-4 CASSHLFDAYEQYF TGTGCCAGCAGCCACCTTTTTGATGCCTACGAGCAGTACTTC
- TRBJ2-1 - TRBV6-1 CASRVLNEQFF TGTGCCAGCAGGGTTTTGAATGAGCAGTTCTTC
- TRBJ1-2 few TRBV9 CASTPSGKANYGYTF TGTGCCAGCACTCCCTCAGGGAAAGCTAACTATGGCTACACCTTC
- TRBJ2-3 - TRBV24-1 CATSDRQMGTQYF TGTGCCACCAGTGATCGACAAATGGGTACGCAGTATTTT
- TRBJ1-5 once TRBV6-4 CASLGGGPVQPQHF TGTGCCAGCCTCGGGGGGGGGCCGGTTCAGCCCCAGCATTTT
- TRBJ1-1 - TRBV12-3/TRBV12-4 CASSSRTRNTEAFF TGTGCCAGCAGTAGTAGGACAAGGAACACTGAAGCTTTCTTT
- TRBJ2-1 - TRBV5-1 CASSPAGHQGTRSYNEQFF TGCGCCAGCAGCCCCGCGGGACACCAAGGGACGAGATCCTACAATGAGCAGTTCTTC
- TRBJ1-2 few TRBV12-3/TRBV12-4 CASSPRQFNYGYTF TGTGCCAGCAGTCCCCGACAGTTTAACTATGGCTACACCTTC
- TRBJ2-1 - TRBV10-3 CAISETVGEQFF TGTGCCATCAGTGAGACGGTTGGCGAGCAGTTCTTC
TRBD2 TRBJ2-7 once TRBV6-5 CASSYRTSPLSYEQYF TGTGCCAGCAGTTACCGGACTAGCCCTTTGAGCTACGAGCAGTACTTC
TRBD1 TRBJ2-1 few TRBV12-3/TRBV12-4 CASSRPGTGIRNEQFF TGTGCCAGCAGTCGCCCCGGGACAGGGATTCGCAATGAGCAGTTCTTC
TRBD1 TRBJ2-5 - TRBV29-1 CSAHRDRDNNEQYF TGCAGCGCCCACAGGGACAGGGACAACAATGAGCAGTACTTC
- TRBJ2-3 - TRBV12-3/TRBV12-4 CASSPSWPGAGGTDTQYF TGTGCCAGCAGTCCCTCGTGGCCGGGGGCGGGGGGCACAGATACGCAGTATTTT
- TRBJ1-5 - TRBV12-3/TRBV12-4 CASSSGEGQSNQPQHF TGTGCCAGCAGTTCTGGGGAGGGCCAGAGCAATCAGCCCCAGCATTTT
- TRBJ1-2 - TRBV10-3 CAIVFGGGISDYGYTF TGTGCCATTGTGTTCGGTGGGGGAATCAGTGACTATGGCTACACCTTC
- TRBJ2-1 - TRBV9 CASSVMVLSEQFF TGTGCCAGCAGCGTCATGGTATTGAGTGAGCAGTTCTTC
- TRBJ2-3 few TRBV5-1 CASSSQDGGDTQYF TGCGCCAGCAGCTCCCAGGACGGGGGTGATACGCAGTATTTT
- TRBJ2-3 - TRBV7-8 CASSPRPGSPPDTQYF TGTGCCAGCAGCCCTCGTCCAGGCAGTCCCCCAGATACGCAGTATTTT
- TRBJ2-1 - TRBV2 CASSEGSAEYNEQFF TGTGCCAGCAGTGAAGGATCCGCAGAGTACAATGAGCAGTTCTTC
- TRBJ2-5 - TRBV3-1 CASSQGQVGRYF TGTGCCAGCAGCCAAGGGCAAGTGGGGCGGTACTTC
TRBD2 TRBJ2-1 - TRBV24-1 CATSDLTSGPSFEQFF TGTGCCACCAGTGATCTGACTAGCGGGCCTTCTTTCGAGCAGTTCTTC
- TRBJ1-2 few TRBV4-1 CASSQRGTGNGYTF TGCGCCAGCAGCCAACGGGGTACAGGGAATGGCTACACCTTC
- TRBJ2-3 - TRBV7-9 CAQWQVDTQYF TGTGCCCAATGGCAGGTGGATACGCAGTATTTT
TRBD1 TRBJ2-5 once TRBV11-1 CASSPSLRHQTGDQETQYF TGTGCCAGCAGCCCGAGTCTCCGGCACCAGACAGGGGACCAAGAGACCCAGTACTTC
- TRBJ2-5 - TRBV9 CASSVATGYRETQYF TGTGCCAGCAGCGTAGCCACGGGTTATCGGGAGACCCAGTACTTC
TRBD1 TRBJ1-2 few TRBV29-1 CSVEGSRTGDGYTF TGCAGCGTTGAAGGGTCACGGACAGGGGACGGCTACACCTTC
- TRBJ2-7 - TRBV27 CASTSGRRQRGLSSYEQYF TGTGCCAGCACCTCTGGGAGGAGACAGAGAGGCCTCAGCTCCTACGAGCAGTACTTC
TRBD1 TRBJ1-6 - TRBV14 CASSQDWTGFSPLHF TGTGCCAGCAGCCAAGACTGGACAGGGTTTTCACCCCTCCACTTT
TRBD1 TRBJ2-5 - TRBV4-1 CASSQLTGGETQYF TGCGCCAGCAGCCAGTTGACAGGGGGGGAGACCCAGTACTTC
- TRBJ1-1 few TRBV12-3/TRBV12-4 CASSPSYMNTEAFF TGTGCCAGCAGTCCCAGTTACATGAACACTGAAGCTTTCTTT
- TRBJ2-4 few TRBV5-1 CASSQGDSENIQYF TGCGCCAGTAGCCAGGGAGATAGTGAAAACATTCAGTACTTC
- TRBJ1-5 - TRBV20-1 CSAREGRDNTQPQHF TGCAGTGCTAGAGAGGGCAGGGACAACACTCAGCCCCAGCATTTT
- TRBJ1-4 few TRBV12-3/TRBV12-4 CASSLGGSFEKLFF TGTGCCAGCAGTTTGGGGGGCTCGTTCGAAAAACTGTTTTTT
TRBD2 TRBJ2-7 few TRBV29-1 CSVVASGYEQYF TGCAGCGTTGTGGCTAGCGGCTACGAGCAGTACTTC
- TRBJ2-6 - TRBV12-3/TRBV12-4 CASSPWEGRGFNSGANVLTF TGTGCCAGCAGTCCCTGGGAGGGCAGGGGGTTTAATTCTGGGGCCAACGTCCTGACTTTC
- TRBJ2-1 - TRBV12-3/TRBV12-4 CASSNQLEQFF TGTGCCAGCAGCAACCAGCTGGAGCAGTTCTTC
- TRBJ1-2 - TRBV6-6 CASSQTGTAHGYTF TGTGCCAGCAGCCAAACGGGGACTGCTCACGGCTACACCTTC
- TRBJ1-1 - TRBV3-1 CASSHSTEAFF TGTGCCAGCAGCCACAGCACTGAAGCTTTCTTT
- TRBJ2-5 - TRBV4-1 CASSPSIGLEGETQYF TGCGCCAGCAGCCCTTCGATCGGTCTAGAAGGGGAGACCCAGTACTTC
- TRBJ2-3 - TRBV10-3 CAISEFPQDTQYF TGTGCCATCAGTGAGTTCCCGCAAGATACGCAGTATTTT
- TRBJ2-1 - TRBV12-3/TRBV12-4 CASSPGTPVREQFF TGTGCCAGCAGTCCCGGGACTCCCGTGAGAGAGCAGTTCTTC
TRBD1 TRBJ2-3 - TRBV20-1 CSAIDRGLTDTRYF TGCAGTGCTATAGACAGGGGGCTCACAGATACGCGGTATTTT
- TRBJ2-7 - TRBV7-3 CASSLTSEGGSYEQYF TGTGCCAGCAGCTTAACGTCCGAGGGAGGTTCCTACGAGCAGTACTTC
- TRBJ2-3 - TRBV20-1 CSASLSTSTDTQYF TGCAGTGCTAGCCTGTCAACTAGCACAGATACGCAGTATTTT